The 18 T cell receptor beta chains below were found in one sample sequenced in a study of T cell responses to AZD1222 COVID-19 vaccine. Only in-frame clones appear in the TCRdb table, and some are missing; sequencing was by immunoSEQ multiplex PCR. Of fewer than 150,000 clones listed, 85% to 90% are singletons. The sample in question was peripheral blood, obtained 28 days after the second AZD1222 dose. The source of these receptors is an adult who received the AZD1222 COVID-19 vaccine.

This sequence joins TRBV27 and TRBJ1-6; D call uncertain. This CDR3 comprises 14 residues. V lost 3 bases and J 9 bases, leaving 12 bases between the germline ends. Germline CDR1 reads MNHEY; CDR2 reads SMNVEV (reference sequence). The chain's CDR3 is CASSLGLETSPLHF. CDR3 nucleotides: TGTGCCAGCAGTTTGGGGTTGGAGACTTCACCCCTCCACTTT.

This chain uses TRBV10-3 with TRBJ1-1; no clear D. This CDR3 region has 14 residues. V was pared by 2 bases and J by 1 base, with 8 bases between. Germline V gives CDR1 ENHRY, CDR2 SYGVKD. The CDR3 nucleotides are TGTGCCATCAGTGAGGGGCAGTCGAACACTGAAGCTTTCTTT. This gives the protein CAISEGQSNTEAFF.

A few counts support this clone. The chain employs TRBV9 and TRBJ2-5, with D unclear. Germline assignment: CDR1 SGDLS and CDR2 YYNGEE. The CDR3 runs to 15 residues. V lost 0 bases and J 9 bases, leaving 18 bases between the germline ends. The CDR3 protein is CASSVEASLSDPQYF. The CDR3 nucleotides are TGTGCCAGCAGCGTAGAGGCCAGCCTCTCGGACCCCCAGTACTTC.

This clone was seen just once. The chain carries TRBV24-1 and TRBJ1-2; D possibly corresponds to TRBD1 (5 bases). The CDR3 covers 14 residues. Trimming took off 4 bases at V and 8 bases at J, with 16 bases between the two ends. In germline, CDR1 is KGHDR, CDR2 SFDVKD. The CDR3 DNA reads as TGTGCCACCAGTGAAAACCTCAGGGTTTTCGGCTACACCTTC. It is translated as CATSENLRVFGYTF.

The chain carries TRBV20-1 and TRBJ1-6, with D perhaps matching TRBD1 (5 bases). Germline CDR1 is DFQATT and CDR2 is SNEGSKA (reference sequence). The CDR3 covers 18 residues. Trimming removed 3 bases at V and 8 bases at J, with 26 bases between. The CDR3 nucleotides are TGCAGTGCTAGTAATCCTCTCGACGCAGTTGTGGGGCATTCACCCCTCCACTTT. This encodes CSASNPLDAVVGHSPLHF.

The genes are TRBV5-1 and TRBJ1-6, with D unclear. V lost 0 bases to trimming and J lost 9 bases, with 16 bases between them. Per the germline V gene, CDR1 is SGHRS and CDR2 is YFSETQ. This CDR3 contains 16 residues. The CDR3 DNA is TGCGCCAGCAGCTTGGATTTATGGGAGAATGGTTCACCCCTCCACTTT. Protein: CASSLDLWENGSPLHF.

The rearrangement joins TRBV30 to TRBJ2-7; no reliable D call. The CDR3 extends over 10 amino acids. CDR1 is GTSNPN and CDR2 is SVGIG in the germline V gene (reference sequence). Trimming removed 0 bases at V and 5 bases at J, with 2 bases between. CDR3 bases: TGTGCCTGGAGTGTTGACGAGCAGTACTTC. It is translated as CAWSVDEQYF.

This clone was recorded once. The chain carries TRBV6-5 and TRBJ2-7; a possible D gene is TRBD2 (6 bases). Trimming took 5 bases from V and 1 from J, leaving 15 bases between them. This CDR3 contains 15 residues. Germline V gives CDR1 MNHEY, CDR2 SVGAGI. CDR3 coding DNA: TGTGCCAGCAGTACCCCTCGGAGGGGTTCCTACGAGCAGTACTTC. Its translation: CASSTPRRGSYEQYF.

In this sample, this clone turned up many times. J is TRBJ1-3 and V is TRBV7-9; no clear D gene. This CDR3 is 14 amino acids long. Trimming took off 6 bases at V and 0 bases at J, with 9 bases between the two ends. Germline loops: CDR1 SEHNR, CDR2 FQNEAQ (reference sequence). The CDR3 nucleotides are TGTGCCAGCAGGCACCCCCGCTCTGGAAACACCATATATTTT. It specifies CASRHPRSGNTIYF.

V is TRBV5-1 and J is TRBJ1-4; the match to TRBD1 covers 7 bases. V trimming: 3 bases; J trimming: 8 bases; junction bases outside the gene matches: 7. Germline CDR1 is SGHRS and CDR2 is YFSETQ. There are 14 residues in the CDR3. CDR3 sequence: CASSWQGDGEKLFF. The CDR3 DNA reads as TGCGCCAGCAGCTGGCAGGGGGACGGGGAAAAACTGTTTTTT.

V and J are TRBV11-2 and TRBJ2-5, with D tentatively TRBD2 (6 bases). The CDR3 runs 17 residues. Trimming took 0 bases from V and 5 from J, leaving 19 bases between them. Germline CDR1 reads SGHAT; CDR2 reads FQNNGV. CDR3 in DNA: TGTGCCAGCAGCTTAGATCCGCTTCGGGACTGGCGGGAGACCCAGTACTTC. It yields the protein CASSLDPLRDWRETQYF.

The CDR3 region has the DNA TGCAGCGTTGGCGGTGGAGGCTATGGCTACACCTTC. Translated, it gives CSVGGGGYGYTF. The chain has TRBV29-1 and TRBJ1-2; no reliable D call. There are 12 residues in the CDR3. V shed 4 bases and J shed 4 bases, with 10 bases lying between them. Germline V gene data show CDR1 as SQVTM and CDR2 as ANQGSEA.

The CDR3 protein is CASSTRRENTEAFF. The CDR3 nucleotides are TGTGCCAGCAGCACCCGACGGGAGAACACTGAAGCTTTCTTT. This chain links TRBV9 with TRBJ1-1; no reliable D call. The CDR3 consists of 14 residues. Between the trimmed V and J ends, which lost 4 bases and 1 base, there was a span of 11 bases. CDR1 is SGDLS, CDR2 YYNGEE, per germline.

This sequence joins TRBV3-1 (or the pseudogene TRBV3-2) and TRBJ2-2; D may be TRBD1 (6 bases). The V end lost 5 bases, the J end lost 1 base, and 8 bases lay between the germline ends. Germline V CDR1 and CDR2: LGHDT, YNNKEL (reference sequence). CDR3 length: 14 amino acids. Here the CDR3 DNA reads TGTGCCAGCAGCAGGGGACAGAACACCGGGGAGCTGTTTTTT. As protein: CASSRGQNTGELFF.

The gene calls are TRBV28 and TRBJ1-1; no clear D gene. This CDR3 contains 12 residues. The V gene lost 2 bases and the J gene lost 6 bases, with 7 bases spanning the gap. Germline V lookup: CDR1 MDHEN, CDR2 SYDVKM. CDR3 protein: CASSLRSSEAFF. The CDR3 coding sequence is TGTGCCAGCAGTTTACGGTCGTCTGAAGCTTTCTTT. Full variable domain (outside the CDR3, taken from reference TRBV28 and TRBJ1-1): DVKVTQSSRYLVKRTGEKVFLECVQDMDHENMFWYRQDPGLGLRLIYFSYDVKMKEKGDIPEGYSVSREKKERFSLILESASTNQTSMYLCASSLRSSEAFFGQGTRLTVV.

CDR3 residues: CASSQEAGNYYEQYF. The CDR3 coding sequence is TGCGCCAGCAGCCAAGAAGCAGGAAACTACTACGAGCAGTACTTC. This chain uses TRBV4-1 with TRBJ2-7; D gene uncertain. Trimming removed 0 bases from V and 3 bases from J, with 12 bases in between. The CDR3 totals 15 residues. Germline V gene sequence: CDR1 MGHRA, CDR2 YSYEKL.

The J gene is TRBJ2-1, the V gene TRBV5-4, with 8 bases matching TRBD1. Germline V gene lookup returns CDR1 SGHNT and CDR2 YYREEE (reference sequence). The CDR3 totals 14 residues. V shed 2 bases, J shed 9 bases, and the junction held 7 bases outside the gene matches. The CDR3 nucleotides read TGTGCCAGCAGCTTAGACAGGGGAATGGGTGAGCAGTTCTTC. Protein product: CASSLDRGMGEQFF.

The chain couples TRBV2 to TRBJ1-3; 7 bases map to TRBD1. The germline V gene has CDR1 SNHLY and CDR2 FYNNEI. V dropped 1 base and J dropped 0; count of bases not matched to a gene: 0. This CDR3 has 15 amino acids. CDR3 DNA: TGTGCCAGCAGTGAAGGGGACAGCTCTGGAAACACCATATATTTT. Amino acid sequence: CASSEGDSSGNTIYF.